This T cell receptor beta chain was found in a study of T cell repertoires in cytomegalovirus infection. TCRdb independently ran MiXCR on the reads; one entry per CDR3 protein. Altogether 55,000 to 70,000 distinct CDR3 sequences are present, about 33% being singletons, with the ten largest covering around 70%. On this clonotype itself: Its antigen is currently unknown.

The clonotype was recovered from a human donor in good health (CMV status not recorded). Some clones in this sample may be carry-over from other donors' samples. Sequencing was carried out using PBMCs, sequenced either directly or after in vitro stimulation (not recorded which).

CDR3 region: CASSNPGTGSQETQYF. The CDR3, as DNA: TGTGCCAGCAGTAACCCGGGGACAGGAAGCCAAGAGACCCAGTACTTC. The chain has TRBV12-3 or TRBV12-4 and TRBJ2-5; TRBD1 matches at 8 bases. This CDR3 is built from 16 residues. V was pared by 5 bases and J by 1 base, with 9 bases of the junction left unmatched.